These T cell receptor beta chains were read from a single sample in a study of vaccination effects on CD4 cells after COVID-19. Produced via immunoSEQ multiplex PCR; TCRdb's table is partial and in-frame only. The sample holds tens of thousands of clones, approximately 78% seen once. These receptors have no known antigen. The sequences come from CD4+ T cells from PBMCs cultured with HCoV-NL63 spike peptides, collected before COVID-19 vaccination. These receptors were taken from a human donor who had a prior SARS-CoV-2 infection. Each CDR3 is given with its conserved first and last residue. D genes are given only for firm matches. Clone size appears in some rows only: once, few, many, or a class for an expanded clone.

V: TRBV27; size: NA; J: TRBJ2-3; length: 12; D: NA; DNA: TGTGCCAGCAGTTTGTCTGGAGATACGCAGTATTTT; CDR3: CASSLSGDTQYF
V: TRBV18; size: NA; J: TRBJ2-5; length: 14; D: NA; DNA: TGTGCCAGCTCACCACCGACTAACAGGGAGACCCAGTACTTC; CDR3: CASSPPTNRETQYF
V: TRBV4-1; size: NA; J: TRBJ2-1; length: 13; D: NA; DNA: TGCGCCAGCAGCCAACTCAGATGGGATGAGCAGTTCTTC; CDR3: CASSQLRWDEQFF
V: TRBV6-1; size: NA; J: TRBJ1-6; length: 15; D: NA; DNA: TGTGCCAGCAGTGAAATCTCTATTGTTTATTCACCCCTCCACTTT; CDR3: CASSEISIVYSPLHF
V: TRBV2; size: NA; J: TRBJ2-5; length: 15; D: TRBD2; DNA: TGTGCCAGCACAGTAGGACTAGCGGGGCAAGAGACCCAGTACTTC; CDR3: CASTVGLAGQETQYF
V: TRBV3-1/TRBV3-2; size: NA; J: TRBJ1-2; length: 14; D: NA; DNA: TGTGCCAGCAGCCAAGACCTAGGGATTTATGGCTACACCTTC; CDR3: CASSQDLGIYGYTF
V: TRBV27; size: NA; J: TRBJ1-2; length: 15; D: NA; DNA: TGTGCCAGCAGTTTAAACTGGGCCGCTAACTATGGCTACACCTTC; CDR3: CASSLNWAANYGYTF
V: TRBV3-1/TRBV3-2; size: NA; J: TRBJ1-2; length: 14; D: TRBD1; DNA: TGTGCCAGCAGCCATTCGGACAGGGCCTATGGCTACACCTTC; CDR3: CASSHSDRAYGYTF
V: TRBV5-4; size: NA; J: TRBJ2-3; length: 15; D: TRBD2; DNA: TGTGCCAGCAGCACCCATAGCGGGGGCACAGATACGCAGTATTTT; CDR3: CASSTHSGGTDTQYF
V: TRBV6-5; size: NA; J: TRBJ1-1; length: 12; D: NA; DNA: TGTGCCGGAGGGAAGTGGGACACTGAAGCTTTCTTT; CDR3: CAGGKWDTEAFF
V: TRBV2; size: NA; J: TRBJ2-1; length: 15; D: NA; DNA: TGTGCCAGCAAGGCGCGGAGCAACTCCTACAATGAGCAGTTCTTC; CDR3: CASKARSNSYNEQFF
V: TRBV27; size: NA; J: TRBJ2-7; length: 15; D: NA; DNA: TGTGCCAGCAGTTTTCTAGCCAGGGCCGCCTACGAGCAGTACTTC; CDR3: CASSFLARAAYEQYF
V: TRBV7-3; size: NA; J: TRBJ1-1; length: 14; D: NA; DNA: TGTGCCAGCAGCTTAAGCGGTATGCGGGACGAAGCTTTCTTT; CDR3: CASSLSGMRDEAFF
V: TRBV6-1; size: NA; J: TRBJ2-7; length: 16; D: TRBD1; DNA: TGTGCCAGCAGTGAAGCCGCCGGGACAGTTCAAAACGAGCAGTACTTC; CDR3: CASSEAAGTVQNEQYF
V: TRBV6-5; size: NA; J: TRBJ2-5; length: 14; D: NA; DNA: TGTGCCAGCAGTTACTCGGGGGCCCAAGAGACCCAGTACTTC; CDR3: CASSYSGAQETQYF
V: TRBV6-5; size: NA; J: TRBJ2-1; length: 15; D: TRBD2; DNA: TGTGCCAGCATTCGACTAGCGGGAGGGCGGGTTGAGCAGTTCTTC; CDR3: CASIRLAGGRVEQFF
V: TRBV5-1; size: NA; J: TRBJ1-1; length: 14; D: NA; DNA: TGCGCCAGCAGCTGGCTTGGGGTGGGGACTGAAGCTTTCTTT; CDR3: CASSWLGVGTEAFF
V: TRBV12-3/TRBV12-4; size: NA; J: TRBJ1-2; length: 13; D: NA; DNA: TGTGCCAGCAGGCAGCAGGGCCTTGATGGCTACACCTTC; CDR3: CASRQQGLDGYTF
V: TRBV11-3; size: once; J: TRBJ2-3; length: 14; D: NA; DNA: TGTGCCAGCAGCGTACAGGGTTTGGCAGATACGCAGTATTTT; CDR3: CASSVQGLADTQYF
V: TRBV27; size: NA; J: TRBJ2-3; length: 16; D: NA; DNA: TGTGCCAGCAGTTTATCAGCGGATATGAGCACAGATACGCAGTATTTT; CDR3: CASSLSADMSTDTQYF
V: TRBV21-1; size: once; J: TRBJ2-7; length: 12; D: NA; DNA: TGTGCCAGCAGCAAAGAAGTAAACGAGCAGTACTTC; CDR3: CASSKEVNEQYF
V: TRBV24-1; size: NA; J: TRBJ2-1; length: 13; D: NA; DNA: TGTGCCACCAGTCGACTTGCCTACAATGAGCAGTTCTTC; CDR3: CATSRLAYNEQFF
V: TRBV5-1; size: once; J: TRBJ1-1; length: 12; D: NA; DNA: TGCGCCAGCAGCACATTGAACACTGAAGCTTTCTTT; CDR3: CASSTLNTEAFF
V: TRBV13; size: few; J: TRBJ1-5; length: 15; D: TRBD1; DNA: TGTGCCAGCAGCTTAAGGGACAGTACGCATCAGCCCCAGCATTTT; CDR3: CASSLRDSTHQPQHF
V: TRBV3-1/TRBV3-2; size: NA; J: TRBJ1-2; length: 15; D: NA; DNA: TGTGCCAGCAGCCATAGAAGTCAGGGGTTGGGCGGCTACACCTTC; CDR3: CASSHRSQGLGGYTF
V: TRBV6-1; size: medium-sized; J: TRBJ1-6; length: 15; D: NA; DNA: TGTGCCAGCAGTGAGCAGACAAAAGGGACGACACCCCTCCACTTT; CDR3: CASSEQTKGTTPLHF
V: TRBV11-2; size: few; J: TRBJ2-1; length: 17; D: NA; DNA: TGTGCCAGCAGCTCACCCGGGGGAGGAGGCTGGTCCAATGAGCAGTTCTTC; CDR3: CASSSPGGGGWSNEQFF
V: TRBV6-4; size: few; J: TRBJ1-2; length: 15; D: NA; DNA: TGTGCCAGCAGACCCAGGACAGATACTAACTATGGCTACACCTTC; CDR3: CASRPRTDTNYGYTF
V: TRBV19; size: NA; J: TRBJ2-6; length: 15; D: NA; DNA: TGTGCCAGTAGTACCAGCGGCGCCGGGGCCAACGTCCTGACTTTC; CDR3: CASSTSGAGANVLTF
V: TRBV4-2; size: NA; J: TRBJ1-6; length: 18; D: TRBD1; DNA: TGTGCCAGCAGCCAAGAGGTCACAGGGGGGGTTTTTAATTCACCCCTCCACTTT; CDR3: CASSQEVTGGVFNSPLHF
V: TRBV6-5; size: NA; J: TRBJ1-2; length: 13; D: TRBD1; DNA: TGTGCCAGCAACCCAGACAGGGTATATGGCTACACCTTC; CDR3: CASNPDRVYGYTF
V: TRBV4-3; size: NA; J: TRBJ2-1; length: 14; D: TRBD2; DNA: TGCGCCAGCAGCCAAGAGCCTAGCGGGTCGGGGCAGTTCTTC; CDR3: CASSQEPSGSGQFF
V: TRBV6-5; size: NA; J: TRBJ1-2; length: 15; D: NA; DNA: TGTGCCAGCAGTTACTCGAACAGACCGCTCTATGGCTACACCTTC; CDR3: CASSYSNRPLYGYTF
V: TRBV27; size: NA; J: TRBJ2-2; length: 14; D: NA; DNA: TGTGCCAGCAGATTTTCTAGGAACACCGGGGAGCTGTTTTTT; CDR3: CASRFSRNTGELFF
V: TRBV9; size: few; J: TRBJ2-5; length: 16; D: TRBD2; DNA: TGTGCCAGCGCCCCCCTGGGACTAGCGGCAGTAGAGACCCAGTACTTC; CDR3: CASAPLGLAAVETQYF
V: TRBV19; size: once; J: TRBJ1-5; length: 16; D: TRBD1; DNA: TGTGCCAGTAGTGCGGGGTTGGGACAGGGTGGTCAGCCCCAGCATTTT; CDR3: CASSAGLGQGGQPQHF
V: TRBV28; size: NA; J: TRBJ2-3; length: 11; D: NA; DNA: TGTGCCAGCAGTTTCGCAGATACGCAGTATTTT; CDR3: CASSFADTQYF
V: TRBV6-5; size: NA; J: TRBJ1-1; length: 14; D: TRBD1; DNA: TGTGCCAGCAGCTCGACAGGGGTTCGGACTGAAGCTTTCTTT; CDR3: CASSSTGVRTEAFF
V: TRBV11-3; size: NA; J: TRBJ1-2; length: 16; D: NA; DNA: TGTGCCAGCAGCTTAGAGGGCAGGGGTGGTAACTATGGCTACACCTTC; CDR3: CASSLEGRGGNYGYTF
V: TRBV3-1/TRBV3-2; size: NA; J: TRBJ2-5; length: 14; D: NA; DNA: TGTGCCAGCAGCCAAATGGCAGGCCCCGGGACCCAGTACTTC; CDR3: CASSQMAGPGTQYF
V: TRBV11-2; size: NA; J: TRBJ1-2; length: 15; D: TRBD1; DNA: TGTGCCAGCAGCTTAGGGGGACAGGGGGCAATTGGCTACACCTTC; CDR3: CASSLGGQGAIGYTF
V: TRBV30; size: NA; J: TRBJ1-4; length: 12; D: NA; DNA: TGTGCCTGGAGTACAGGGTGGGAAAAACTGTTTTTT; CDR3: CAWSTGWEKLFF
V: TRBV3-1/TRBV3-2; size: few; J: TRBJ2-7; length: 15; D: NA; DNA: TGTGCCAGCAGCCAAGATTTGGTTTCTCTCTCCGAGCAGTACTTC; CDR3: CASSQDLVSLSEQYF
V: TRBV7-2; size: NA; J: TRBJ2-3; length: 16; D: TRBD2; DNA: TGTGCCAGCAGCTCTACAGGAACTAGCGGGAGTAGCACGCAGTATTTT; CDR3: CASSSTGTSGSSTQYF
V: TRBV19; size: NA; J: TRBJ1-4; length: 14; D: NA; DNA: TGTGCCAGTGGTCGCGGGGGCATGGAAGAAAAACTGTTTTTT; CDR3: CASGRGGMEEKLFF
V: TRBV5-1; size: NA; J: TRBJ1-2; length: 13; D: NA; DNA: TGCGCCAGCAGCGGGGAATCTCGCTATGGCTACACCTTC; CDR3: CASSGESRYGYTF
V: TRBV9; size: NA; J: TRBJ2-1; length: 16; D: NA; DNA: TGTGCCAGCAGCTTTCGACTAGTTGGCTCCTACAATGAGCAGTTCTTC; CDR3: CASSFRLVGSYNEQFF
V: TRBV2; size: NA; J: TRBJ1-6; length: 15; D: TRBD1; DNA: TGTGCCAGCAGGCGCCAGGGACAGGGCCCTTCACCCCTCCACTTT; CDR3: CASRRQGQGPSPLHF
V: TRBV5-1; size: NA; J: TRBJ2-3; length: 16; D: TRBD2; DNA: TGCGCCAGCAGCTGGGTAGCGGGCCCGGGAACAGATACGCAGTATTTT; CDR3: CASSWVAGPGTDTQYF
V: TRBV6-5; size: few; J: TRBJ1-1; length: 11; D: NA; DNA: TGTGCCAGCAGTAGGGGACAAAAGGTTTTCTTT; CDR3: CASSRGQKVFF
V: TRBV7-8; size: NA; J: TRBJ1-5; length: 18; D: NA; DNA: TGTGCCAGCAGCTTAATAGGCCGTACCTTACAAGGCAATCAGCCCCAGCATTTT; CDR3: CASSLIGRTLQGNQPQHF
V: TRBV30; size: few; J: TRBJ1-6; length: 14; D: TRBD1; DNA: TGTGCCTGGAGCCGGGACAGGGCCCGGTCACCCCTCCACTTT; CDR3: CAWSRDRARSPLHF
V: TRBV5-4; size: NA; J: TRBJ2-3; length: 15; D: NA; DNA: TGTGCCAGCAACCGACAGTTGGCTAGCACAGATACGCAGTATTTT; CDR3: CASNRQLASTDTQYF